This T cell receptor beta chain was obtained from a study of T cell responses to AZD1222 COVID-19 vaccine listed by TCRdb under 2021. General notes on the study: AZD1222 recipients with second doses at about 4 weeks or about 12 weeks were pooled, because spike-specific TCR depth and breadth did not differ between schedules. Trial participants were enrolled by age into subgroups of 18-55, 56-69 and 70-plus years, and about 150, 27 and 61 TCR-sequenced participants, respectively, were included in these subgroups. A total of about 230 trial participants underwent TCR sequencing, of whom some 210 received two doses of AZD1222 and 26 received two doses of the MenACWY control vaccine. The study at large found these results: After two AZD1222 doses, both the breadth and the depth of spike-specific TCRs were significantly higher than at day 0 and than in MenACWY recipients. CD4 TCRs associated with the vaccine covered the entire spike protein, and the dominant responses were in regions 160-218 and 743-854. Only six or seven AZD1222 recipients were SARS-CoV-2 seropositive at baseline, limiting conclusions about previously exposed vaccinees. The 56-69-year group was small, and its depth increase did not reach significance, likely because of low power. No day 14 peak-response samples were available, so repertoires were characterized only after the peak T cell response. Nearly half of unique spike-specific TCRs reportedly recognized epitopes outside regions mutated in the B.1.351 and B.1.1.7 variants. Most participants were white British and females outnumbered males, and the authors suggested that clonal diversity may have been underestimated.

At the junction V is shortened by 2 bases and J by 0 bases, with 9 bases in between. CDR1 SGHNT and CDR2 YYREEE are derived from the germline V gene (reference sequence). The CDR3 has 15 amino acids, counting the end cysteine and phenylalanine. This entry keeps only the CDR3 DNA: 45 bases, framed from base 1. About this clone: Its antigen specificity is not known. No much larger clonotype is one base removed from it; base qualities were not supplied.

This sample's time point label indicates: baseline before first vaccination. Vaccinee samples were obtained from the UK trials COV001 and COV002, which included a single-blind randomized controlled phase 2/3 trial of AZD1222 (ChAdOx1 nCoV-19) in healthy adults. For TCRbeta chain sequencing, PBMC samples from trial participants were taken at day 0 and at day 28 after the second dose. The CDR3 regions of human TCRbeta chains were analyzed by immunosequencing. Per the authors' processing: TCRs in the repertoires were compared against a reference library of SARS-CoV-2-specific TCRs that had been generated with the MIRA antigen-specificity platform. Breadth was defined as the fraction of unique TCRs that were SARS-CoV-2-associated. Depth was defined as the fraction of total T cells that were SARS-CoV-2-associated. Each spike-specific TCR was assigned to its reactive spike region and to a CD4 or CD8 class using the MIRA data. Log10-transformed breadth and depth values were compared by one-way ANOVA with Sidak's multiple comparisons tests. Entries here come from immuneACCESS through TCRdb and include only in-frame sequences with V and J called. Some clones fail to appear in such tables; in the studies checked, an unresolved V gene covers under half of the shortfall, and the cause of the remainder is unknown. That table supplies the V and J calls and clone size; D and trimming were determined from the DNA. This sample comprises around 180,000 clones, 80% to 90% of them detected only once. Around 7.9% of the sample is taken by the ten largest.

The sequence was collected from an adult in good health. The source was peripheral blood, collected on day 0 of AZD1222 vaccination. Recombination linked TRBV5-4 to TRBJ2-1; a tentative D call is TRBD1 (7 bases match). The CDR3 region reads CASSFRGDSYNEQFF. The sequenced DNA: TGTGCCAGCAGCTTCAGGGGGGACTCCTACAATGAGCAGTTCTTC.